This T cell receptor (beta chain) appears in the sequencing data of a study of human thymus T cells. Findings of the study overall: In thymic and blood repertoires alike, V and J usage looked biased.

The ends lost 4 bases at V and 6 bases at J; junction bases unmatched: 6. Germline loops: CDR1 SGHNT, CDR2 YENEEA. The CDR3 extends over 13 amino acids. Thymus tissue was removed during corrective cardiac surgery. Having corrective surgery for congenital heart defects, healthy Finnish infants were the ones who donated. As concerns this clone: Antigen unknown.

The method was immunoSEQ multiplex PCR; TCRdb's version includes in-frame clones alone and lacks a portion of them. Here the sample spans about 120,000 clones, about 94% being singletons. The clonotype comes from a boy in the first two years of life with a congenital heart defect but otherwise immunologically healthy. Sequencing was performed on thymus tissue. The rearrangement joins TRBV11-3 to TRBJ2-7, with 7 bases aligning to TRBD1. CDR3 amino acids: CASSSETGPEQYF. CDR3 nucleotide sequence: TGTGCCAGCAGCTCCGAGACAGGGCCCGAGCAGTACTTC. Full variable domain (missing parts from reference TRBV11-3 and TRBJ2-7): EAGVVQSPRYKIIEKKQPVAFWCNPISGHNTLYWYLQNLGQGPELLIRYENEEAVDDSQLPKDRFSAERLKGVDSTLKIQPAELGDSAVYLCASSSETGPEQYFGPGTRLTVT.